This T cell receptor beta chain was retrieved from a study of blood T cell repertoires in COVID-19. Overall study: Some COVID-19 samples were acute and others convalescent; all came from the United States, Italy and Spain.

Patients at the Seattle site were enrolled during active infection and followed longitudinally. Libraries were prepared by immunoSEQ multiplex PCR; TCRdb keeps only in-frame clonotypes and omits some of them. This sample has about 180,000 clones, with around 86% found just once. The source is a man in his fifties or sixties with COVID-19, enrolled during active disease. The specimen was peripheral blood.

The CDR3 DNA sequence: TGTGCCAGCAGCACCACTAGCGGGAGCTACGAGCAGTACTTC. Protein product: CASSTTSGSYEQYF. The V and J genes are TRBV3-1 (or the pseudogene TRBV3-2) and TRBJ2-7; 11 bases agree with TRBD2. V shed 5 bases, J shed 3 bases, and the junction held 3 bases outside the gene matches. CDR3 length: 14 amino acids. Germline values: CDR1 LGHDT, CDR2 YNNKEL (reference sequence).